This TCR beta chain was sequenced in a study of T cells in Graves' hyperthyroidism and ophthalmopathy. Comments on this clonotype: A read error is possible here, since a much larger clone lies one base away.

There were TCR beta CDR3 regions amplified from RNA transcripts. With the HTBI primer set, the TCR CDR3 went through a first round of RT-PCR. MiXCR was run by TCRdb on the multiplex PCR reads, yielding one entry per CDR3 protein. The repertoire has hundreds of thousands of distinct CDR3 sequences, around 13% of them found once; the top ten carry around 32%. CDR3 size: 14 residues. The receptor was derived from a woman in her thirties or forties with Graves' ophthalmopathy. The chain carries TRBV12-3 or TRBV12-4 and TRBJ1-1; no clear D. Sequenced: blood. The CDR3 DNA reads TGTGCCAGCAGTTTAAAGATTGGGGTTACTGAAGCTCTCTTT. Amino acids: CASSLKIGVTEALF.